Only one count was recorded for the clone carrying this TCR beta chain. These data come from a study of OX40 agonist ivuxolimab in advanced cancers. Study-level background: Patients' therapy was ivuxolimab, an antibody that acts as an agonist of OX40 (CD134).

Only in-frame clones appear in the TCRdb table, and some are missing; sequencing was by immunoSEQ multiplex PCR. Of over 50,000 clones in the sample, about nine tenths were seen once. Germline values: CDR1 SEHNR, CDR2 FQNEAQ (reference sequence). The CDR3 extends over 14 amino acids. Trimming took 3 bases from V and 5 from J, leaving 12 bases between them. The TCR sequence derives from an adult with an advanced solid tumor such as melanoma, head and neck, liver or kidney cancer. The rearrangement links TRBV7-9 to TRBJ2-3, with no clear D. Sequenced material: CD4+ or CD8+ T cells sorted from blood, taken in a trial of the OX40 agonist ivuxolimab. The CDR3: CASSLVMSGDTQYF. In DNA form, the CDR3 reads TGTGCCAGCAGCTTGGTGATGTCTGGAGATACGCAGTATTTT.